This is a list of T cell receptor beta chains from one sample in a study of T cell changes during pregnancy in multiple sclerosis. Method: immunoSEQ multiplex PCR; TCRdb's copy keeps in-frame clones and lacks some. The sample records around 69,000 clones, roughly 91% being singletons. Specimen: peripheral blood, collected in the second trimester of pregnancy. These TCRs come from a female donor in good health, enrolled as a control in a pregnancy study. Both conserved end residues are part of each CDR3. Fields, in order: J gene, D gene, clone size, V gene, CDR3 protein, CDR3 DNA. A D gene is named only where the DNA matches it firmly. Clone size is given for some rows only: seen once, a few or many times, or a class if the clone is expanded.

TRBJ1-4 | TRBD1 | . | TRBV6-5 | CASGQGKKLFF | TGTGCCAGCGGACAGGGAAAAAAACTGTTTTTT
TRBJ1-5 | . | once | TRBV2 | CASSEWRVNQPQHF | TGTGCCAGCAGTGAATGGAGGGTTAATCAGCCCCAGCATTTT
TRBJ2-7 | TRBD1 | . | TRBV5-4 | CASSLSGQGAYEQYF | TGTGCCAGCAGTCTGTCGGGACAGGGAGCCTACGAGCAGTACTTC
TRBJ1-5 | . | . | TRBV21-1 | CAATTGADENSNQPQHF | TGTGCCGCTACCACAGGGGCCGACGAGAATAGCAATCAGCCCCAGCATTTT
TRBJ2-2 | . | . | TRBV5-1 | CASSLSTVNTGELFF | TGCGCCAGCAGCTTGTCAACGGTTAACACCGGGGAGCTGTTTTTT
TRBJ1-4 | . | once | TRBV9 | CASSVGPSGEKLFF | TGTGCCAGCAGCGTAGGGCCATCTGGTGAAAAACTGTTTTTT
TRBJ1-1 | . | . | TRBV30 | CAWGRGERNEAFF | TGTGCCTGGGGGCGGGGGGAGAGGAATGAAGCTTTCTTT
TRBJ2-7 | TRBD2 | . | TRBV5-6 | CASSQWGLAGAYEQYF | TGTGCCAGCAGCCAATGGGGTCTGGCGGGGGCCTACGAGCAGTACTTC
TRBJ2-2 | TRBD1 | . | TRBV5-1 | CASSSQGKGGELFF | TGCGCCAGCAGCTCACAGGGGAAGGGCGGGGAGCTGTTTTTT
TRBJ1-1 | . | . | TRBV5-4 | CASSPKTGMNTEAFF | TGTGCCAGCAGCCCTAAAACGGGGATGAACACTGAAGCTTTCTTT
TRBJ2-5 | . | . | TRBV4-1 | CASSLTGLQETQYF | TGCGCCAGCAGCCTTACGGGACTCCAAGAGACCCAGTACTTC
TRBJ1-1 | TRBD1 | . | TRBV5-6 | CASSWTGRNTEAFF | TGTGCCAGCAGCTGGACAGGGAGGAACACTGAAGCTTTCTTT
TRBJ2-1 | . | . | TRBV25-1 | CASSGGSETYNEQFF | TGTGCCAGCAGCGGGGGTTCAGAGACTTACAATGAGCAGTTCTTC
TRBJ2-3 | . | . | TRBV27 | CASSPRAATDTQYF | TGTGCCAGCAGTCCCCGAGCGGCCACAGATACGCAGTATTTT
TRBJ2-3 | TRBD1 | . | TRBV6-1 | CASSEVTGASTDTQYF | TGTGCCAGCAGTGAAGTGACAGGGGCTAGCACAGATACGCAGTATTTT
TRBJ2-1 | TRBD2 | . | TRBV7-2 | CASTETSGNYNEQFF | TGTGCCAGCACCGAGACTAGCGGAAACTACAATGAGCAGTTCTTC
TRBJ2-7 | TRBD2 | . | TRBV7-8 | CASSSARTSGGYEQYF | TGTGCCAGCAGCTCTGCCCGGACTAGCGGGGGTTACGAGCAGTACTTC
TRBJ2-1 | TRBD2 | . | TRBV7-9 | CASSFLADYNEQFF | TGTGCCAGCAGCTTTCTAGCGGACTACAATGAGCAGTTCTTC
TRBJ2-3 | . | . | TRBV15 | CATSRAWQDTDTQYF | TGTGCCACCAGCAGAGCATGGCAGGACACAGATACGCAGTATTTT
TRBJ1-2 | . | . | TRBV7-3 | CASSLRGMVGYTF | TGTGCCAGCAGCTTACGGGGTATGGTCGGCTACACCTTC
TRBJ1-4 | . | . | TRBV29-1 | CSVAPGSGNEKLFF | TGCAGCGTTGCCCCAGGGAGCGGGAATGAAAAACTGTTTTTT
TRBJ1-6 | TRBD1 | . | TRBV25-1 | CASSVGTGRESYNSPLHF | TGTGCCAGCAGTGTCGGGACAGGACGGGAGTCCTATAATTCACCCCTCCACTTT
TRBJ1-1 | . | . | TRBV10-3 | CAISETGYAEAFF | TGTGCCATCAGTGAGACAGGGTACGCTGAAGCTTTCTTT
TRBJ2-3 | TRBD2 | once | TRBV15 | CATSRTTSGRDTQYF | TGTGCCACCAGCAGGACGACTAGCGGGAGGGATACGCAGTATTTT
TRBJ2-3 | TRBD1 | . | TRBV30 | CAWKTGGTDTQYF | TGTGCCTGGAAAACAGGGGGAACAGATACGCAGTATTTT
TRBJ2-7 | . | . | TRBV7-8 | CASSFSRFVGEPYEQYF | TGTGCCAGCAGCTTCTCTCGGTTCGTGGGAGAGCCTTACGAGCAGTACTTC
TRBJ1-2 | . | few | TRBV2 | CASYNVGDYGYTF | TGTGCCAGCTACAACGTGGGCGACTATGGCTACACCTTC
TRBJ2-1 | TRBD2 | . | TRBV4-1 | CASSQAWTSGEQFF | TGCGCCAGCAGCCAAGCTTGGACTAGCGGTGAGCAGTTCTTC
TRBJ2-5 | TRBD1 | once | TRBV5-1 | CASSLQTTGRETQYF | TGCGCCAGCAGCTTGCAAACGACAGGGCGAGAGACCCAGTACTTC
TRBJ1-2 | TRBD1 | once | TRBV5-1 | CASSAPGTGKGYGYTF | TGCGCCAGCAGCGCACCCGGGACAGGGAAGGGCTATGGCTACACCTTC
TRBJ1-1 | TRBD1 | . | TRBV6-1 | CASSGITGGTEAFF | TGTGCCAGCAGTGGGATTACAGGGGGCACTGAAGCTTTCTTT
TRBJ2-7 | TRBD2 | . | TRBV19 | CASSVTSGSYEQYF | TGTGCCAGTAGTGTGACTAGCGGATCCTACGAGCAGTACTTC
TRBJ1-2 | . | once | TRBV29-1 | CSVEDPRVLYGYTF | TGCAGCGTTGAAGACCCCAGGGTCCTCTATGGCTACACCTTC
TRBJ1-2 | TRBD1 | once | TRBV11-2 | CASSPTGGNYGYTF | TGTGCCAGCAGCCCTACAGGGGGAAACTATGGCTACACCTTC
TRBJ1-3 | . | . | TRBV30 | CAWSEDSSGNTIYF | TGTGCCTGGAGTGAAGACAGCTCTGGAAACACCATATATTTT
TRBJ1-5 | TRBD1 | . | TRBV9 | CASSVSGQGQPQHF | TGTGCCAGCAGCGTATCGGGACAGGGCCAGCCCCAGCATTTT
TRBJ2-5 | . | . | TRBV5-6 | CASSQYQETQYF | TGTGCCAGCAGCCAGTACCAAGAGACCCAGTACTTC
TRBJ2-7 | TRBD1 | . | TRBV29-1 | CSVVGQGAYEQYF | TGCAGCGTTGTTGGTCAGGGGGCCTACGAGCAGTACTTC
TRBJ2-7 | TRBD2 | medium-sized | TRBV7-8 | CASSFPRLAGAGDVYEQYF | TGTGCCAGCAGCTTCCCGAGACTAGCGGGAGCGGGGGACGTCTACGAGCAGTACTTC
TRBJ2-7 | . | . | TRBV19 | CASSNQLNTRVYEQYF | TGTGCCAGTAGTAACCAATTGAACACTAGAGTCTACGAGCAGTACTTC
TRBJ1-2 | TRBD1 | few | TRBV7-2 | CASSQTGNYGYTF | TGTGCCAGCAGCCAGACAGGGAACTATGGCTACACCTTC
TRBJ2-7 | . | . | TRBV5-1 | CASSFGETYEQYF | TGCGCCAGCAGCTTTGGTGAGACCTACGAGCAGTACTTC